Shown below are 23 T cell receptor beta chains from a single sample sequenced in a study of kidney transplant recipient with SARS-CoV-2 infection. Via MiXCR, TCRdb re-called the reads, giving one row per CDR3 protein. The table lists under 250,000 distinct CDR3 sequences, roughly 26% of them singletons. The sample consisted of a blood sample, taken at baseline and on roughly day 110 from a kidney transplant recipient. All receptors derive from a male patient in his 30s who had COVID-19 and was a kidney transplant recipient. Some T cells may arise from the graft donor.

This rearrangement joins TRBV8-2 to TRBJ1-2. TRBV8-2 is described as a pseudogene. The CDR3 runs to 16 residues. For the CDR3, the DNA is TGTGGCAGTAAGGCTTATGATAGCCGAAAGACCTATGGCTACACCTTC. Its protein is CGSKAYDSRKTYGYTF.

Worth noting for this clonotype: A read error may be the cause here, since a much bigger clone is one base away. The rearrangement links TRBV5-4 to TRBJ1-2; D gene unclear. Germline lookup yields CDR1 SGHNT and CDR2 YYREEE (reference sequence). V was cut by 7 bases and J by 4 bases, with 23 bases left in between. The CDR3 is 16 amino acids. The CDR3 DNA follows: TGTGCCAGCGTAAGCCTCGTACCAGGAAGGACCTATGGCTACACCTTC. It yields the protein CASVSLVPGRTYGYTF.

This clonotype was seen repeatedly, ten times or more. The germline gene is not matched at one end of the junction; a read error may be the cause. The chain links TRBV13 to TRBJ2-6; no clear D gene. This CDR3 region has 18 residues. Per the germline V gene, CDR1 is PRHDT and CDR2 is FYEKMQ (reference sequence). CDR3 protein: CASREEKLSTKSGQRPDF. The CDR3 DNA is TGTGCCAGCAGGGAAGAAAAGCTGAGTACAAAGTCGGGCCAACGTCCTGATTTC.

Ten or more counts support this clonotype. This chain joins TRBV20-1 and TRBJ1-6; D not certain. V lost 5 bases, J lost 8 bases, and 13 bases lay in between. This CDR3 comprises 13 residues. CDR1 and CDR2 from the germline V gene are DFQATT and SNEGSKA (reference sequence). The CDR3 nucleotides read TGCAGTGCTGCGATCGGAAGGGATTCACCCCTCCACTTT. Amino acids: CSAAIGRDSPLHF.

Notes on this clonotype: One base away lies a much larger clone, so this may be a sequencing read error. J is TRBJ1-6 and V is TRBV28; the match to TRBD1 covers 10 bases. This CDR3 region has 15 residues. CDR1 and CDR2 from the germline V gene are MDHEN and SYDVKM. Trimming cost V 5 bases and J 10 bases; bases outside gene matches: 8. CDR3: CASSGRQGAQSPLHF. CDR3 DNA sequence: TGTGCCAGCAGTGGACGACAGGGGGCGCAATCACCCCTCCACTTT.

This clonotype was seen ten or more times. CDR3 amino acids: CASSLRLAGLGETQYF. The CDR3 coding sequence is TGTGCCAGCAGTTTACGGCTAGCGGGGCTCGGGGAGACCCAGTACTTC. The gene calls are TRBV12-3 or TRBV12-4 and TRBJ2-5; 9 bases fit TRBD2. With V trimmed by 2 bases and J by 5 bases, 9 bases remained unmatched. This CDR3 contains 16 residues.

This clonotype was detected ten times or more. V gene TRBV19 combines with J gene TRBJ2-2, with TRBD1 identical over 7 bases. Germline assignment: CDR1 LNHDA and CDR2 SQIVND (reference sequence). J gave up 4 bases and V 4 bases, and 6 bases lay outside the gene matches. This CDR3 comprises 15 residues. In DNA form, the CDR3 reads TGTGCCAGTAGTACCGACAGGGTAGGCACCGGGGAGCTGTTTTTT. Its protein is CASSTDRVGTGELFF.

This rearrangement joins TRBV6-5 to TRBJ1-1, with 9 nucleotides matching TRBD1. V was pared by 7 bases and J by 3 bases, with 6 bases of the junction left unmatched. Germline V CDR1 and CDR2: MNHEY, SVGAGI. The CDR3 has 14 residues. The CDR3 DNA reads TGTGCCAGCAAAGTGGGACAGGGTCACACTGAAGCTTTCTTT. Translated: CASKVGQGHTEAFF.

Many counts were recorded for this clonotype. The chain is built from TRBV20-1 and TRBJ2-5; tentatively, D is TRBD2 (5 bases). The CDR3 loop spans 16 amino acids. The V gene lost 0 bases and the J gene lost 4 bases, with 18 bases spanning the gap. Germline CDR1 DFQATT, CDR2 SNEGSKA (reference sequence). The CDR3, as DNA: TGCAGTGCTAGAGATCCCTCGCGGGCAGGTGGAGAGACCCAGTACTTC. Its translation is CSARDPSRAGGETQYF.

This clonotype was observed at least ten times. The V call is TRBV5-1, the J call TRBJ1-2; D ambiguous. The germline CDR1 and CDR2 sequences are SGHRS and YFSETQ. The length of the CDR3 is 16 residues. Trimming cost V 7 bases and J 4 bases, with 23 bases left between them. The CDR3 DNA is TGCGCCAGCGTTAGTGAATCGGTTCGAAAGACCTATGGCTACACCTTC. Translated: CASVSESVRKTYGYTF.

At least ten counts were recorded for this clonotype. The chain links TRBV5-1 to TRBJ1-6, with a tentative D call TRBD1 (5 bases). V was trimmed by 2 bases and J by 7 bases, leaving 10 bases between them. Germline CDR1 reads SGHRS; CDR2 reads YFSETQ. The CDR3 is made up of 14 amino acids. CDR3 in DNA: TGCGCCAGCAGCTTCGGCAGGGAGAATTCACCCCTCCACTTT. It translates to CASSFGRENSPLHF.

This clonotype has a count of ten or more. The CDR3 sequence: CATSEVDRGQSDTQYF. CDR3 DNA: TGTGCCACCAGTGAAGTGGACAGGGGGCAGTCTGATACGCAGTATTTT. The V call is TRBV24-1, the J call TRBJ2-3, with 11 bases fitting TRBD1. Germline CDR1 reads KGHDR; CDR2 reads SFDVKD. CDR3 length equals 16 residues. Trimming took 4 bases from V and 6 from J; bases not matched to a gene: 8.

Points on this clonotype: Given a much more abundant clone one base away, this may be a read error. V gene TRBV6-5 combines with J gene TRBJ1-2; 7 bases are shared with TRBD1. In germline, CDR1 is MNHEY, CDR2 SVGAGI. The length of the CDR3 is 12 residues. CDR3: CTSRDSNYGYTF. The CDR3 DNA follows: TGTACCAGCAGGGACAGCAACTATGGCTACACCTTC.

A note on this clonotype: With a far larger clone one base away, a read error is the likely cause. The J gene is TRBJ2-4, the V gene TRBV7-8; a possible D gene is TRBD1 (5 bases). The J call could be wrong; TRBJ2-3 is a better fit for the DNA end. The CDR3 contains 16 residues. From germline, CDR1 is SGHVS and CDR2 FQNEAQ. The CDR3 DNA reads TGTGCCAGCAGCTTACCATGGACAAGGGAAGTTTCTACGCAGTATTTT. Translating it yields CASSLPWTREVSTQYF.

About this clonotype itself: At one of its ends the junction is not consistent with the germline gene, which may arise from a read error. CDR3 in amino acids: CASTLQTGVGTEAFF. DNA for the CDR3: TGTGCCAGCACTTTACAAACAGGGGTGGGCACTGAAGCTTTCTTT. The chain employs TRBV28 and TRBJ1-1; TRBD1 agrees at 7 bases. Germline V gene data show CDR1 as MDHEN and CDR2 as SYDVKM. The CDR3 loop spans 15 amino acids.

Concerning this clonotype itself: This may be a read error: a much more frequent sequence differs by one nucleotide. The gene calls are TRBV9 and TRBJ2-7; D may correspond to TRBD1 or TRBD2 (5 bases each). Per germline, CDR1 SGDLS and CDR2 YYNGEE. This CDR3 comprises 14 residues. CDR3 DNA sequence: TGTGCCGGCAGCCCTGGTTCCGGGACCCTAGAGCAGTACTTC. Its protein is CAGSPGSGTLEQYF. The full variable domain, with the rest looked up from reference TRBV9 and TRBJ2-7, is DSGVTQTPKHLITATGQRVTLRCSPRSGDLSVYWYQQSLDQGLQFLIQYYNGEERAKGNILERFSAQQFPDLHSELNLSSLELGDSALYFCAGSPGSGTLEQYFGPGTRLTVT.

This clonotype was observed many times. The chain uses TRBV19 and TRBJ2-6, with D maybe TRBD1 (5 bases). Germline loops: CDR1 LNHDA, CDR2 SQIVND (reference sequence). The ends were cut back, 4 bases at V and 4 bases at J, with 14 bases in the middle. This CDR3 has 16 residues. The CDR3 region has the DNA TGTGCCAGTAGTAAATCCGGCAGGGCCGGGGCCAACGTCCTGACTTTC. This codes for CASSKSGRAGANVLTF.

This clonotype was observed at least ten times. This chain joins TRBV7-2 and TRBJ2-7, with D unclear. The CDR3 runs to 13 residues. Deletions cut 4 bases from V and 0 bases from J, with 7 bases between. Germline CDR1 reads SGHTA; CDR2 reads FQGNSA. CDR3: CASSSASSYEQYF. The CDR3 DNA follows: TGTGCCAGCAGCTCCGCCTCCTCCTACGAGCAGTACTTC.

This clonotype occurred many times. CDR3 DNA sequence: TGTGCCAGCAGCGTAACAGGGGGCGAGGCGGCCACTGAAGCTTTCTTT. It is translated as CASSVTGGEAATEAFF. This chain links TRBV7-9 with TRBJ1-1; 9 bases line up with TRBD1. CDR3 length: 16 amino acids. CDR1 is SEHNR, CDR2 FQNEAQ, per germline (reference sequence). V lost 5 bases to trimming and J lost 4 bases; unmatched junction nucleotides: 11.

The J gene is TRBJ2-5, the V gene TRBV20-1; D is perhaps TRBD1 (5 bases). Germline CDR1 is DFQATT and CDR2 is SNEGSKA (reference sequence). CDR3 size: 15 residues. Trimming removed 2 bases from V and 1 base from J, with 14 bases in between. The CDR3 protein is CSARTSDRSQETQYF. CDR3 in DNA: TGCAGTGCTAGAACCTCCGACAGATCCCAAGAGACCCAGTACTTC.

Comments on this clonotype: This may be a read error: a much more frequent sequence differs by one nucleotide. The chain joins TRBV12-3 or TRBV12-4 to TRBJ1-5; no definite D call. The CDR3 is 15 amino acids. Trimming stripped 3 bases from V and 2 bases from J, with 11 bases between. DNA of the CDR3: TGTGCCAGCAGTTTCTCGGGGATTGGCAATCAGCCCCAGCATTTT. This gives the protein CASSFSGIGNQPQHF.

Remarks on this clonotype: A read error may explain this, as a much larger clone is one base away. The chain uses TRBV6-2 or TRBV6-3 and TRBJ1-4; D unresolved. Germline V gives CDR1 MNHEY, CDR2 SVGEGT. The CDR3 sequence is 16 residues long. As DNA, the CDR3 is TGTGCCAGCAGTTGGGAACATCCGGACGCTAATGGAAAACTGTTTTTT. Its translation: CASSWEHPDANGKLFF.

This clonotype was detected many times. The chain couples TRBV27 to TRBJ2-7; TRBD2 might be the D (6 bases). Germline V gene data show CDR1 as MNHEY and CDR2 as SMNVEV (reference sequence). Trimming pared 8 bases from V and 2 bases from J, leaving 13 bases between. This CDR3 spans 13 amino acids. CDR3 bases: TGTGCCAGCGCTGAGACTAGTCCCTACGAGCAGTACTTC. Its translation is CASAETSPYEQYF.